The rows below give T cell receptor beta chains drawn from one sample of a study of control samples from healthy donors and cancer patients. Method: immunoSEQ multiplex PCR; TCRdb's copy keeps in-frame clones and lacks some. The sample contains about 55,000 clones, around 90% of which appear only once. The sample was blood. These receptors came from a man aged 45-65 years in good health. Both conserved end residues are part of each CDR3. Fields, in order: CDR3 DNA, CDR3 protein, V gene, clone size, D gene, J gene. D genes are given only for firm matches. Expanded clones get a size class; other rows say once, few or many, or leave the size out.

CDR3 DNA: TGTGCCAGCAGCCTCCGACTCTATAACTATGGCTACACCTTC
CDR3 protein: CASSLRLYNYGYTF
V gene: TRBV14
clone size: -
D gene: -
J gene: TRBJ1-2

CDR3 DNA: TGTGCCAGCGTACTATCAGGGCTCATGAACACTGAAGCTTTCTTT
CDR3 protein: CASVLSGLMNTEAFF
V gene: TRBV6-5
clone size: once
D gene: -
J gene: TRBJ1-1

CDR3 DNA: TGTGCCAGCAGCGAGTGGGATGGGGGCCATTCCTACGAGCAGTACTTC
CDR3 protein: CASSEWDGGHSYEQYF
V gene: TRBV21-1
clone size: -
D gene: -
J gene: TRBJ2-7

CDR3 DNA: TGCGCCAGCCGCCGGACGACCGAGGGGTCCTACAATGAGCAGTTCTTC
CDR3 protein: CASRRTTEGSYNEQFF
V gene: TRBV5-1
clone size: -
D gene: -
J gene: TRBJ2-1

CDR3 DNA: TGTGCCAGCAGTGGACAGGGGCGGGACTATGGCTACACCTTC
CDR3 protein: CASSGQGRDYGYTF
V gene: TRBV2
clone size: -
D gene: TRBD1
J gene: TRBJ1-2

CDR3 DNA: TGTGCCAGCAGTGAATATAGGGGCAGGGACACTGAAGCTTTCTTT
CDR3 protein: CASSEYRGRDTEAFF
V gene: TRBV25-1
clone size: -
D gene: -
J gene: TRBJ1-1

CDR3 DNA: TGTGCCAGCAGCAAAGCCGAGACACGATCAAATGGCAATCAGCCCCAGCATTTT
CDR3 protein: CASSKAETRSNGNQPQHF
V gene: TRBV21-1
clone size: -
D gene: -
J gene: TRBJ1-5

CDR3 DNA: TGTGCCAGCAGTAATGACTATATACCCTACGAGCAGTACTTC
CDR3 protein: CASSNDYIPYEQYF
V gene: TRBV2
clone size: -
D gene: -
J gene: TRBJ2-7

CDR3 DNA: TGTGCCTGGAGCGTTACTAGGATTGGCGGGGAGCTGTTTTTT
CDR3 protein: CAWSVTRIGGELFF
V gene: TRBV30
clone size: -
D gene: -
J gene: TRBJ2-2

CDR3 DNA: TGTGCCACCAGCCTATCGACCGCCTCCGAGCAGTACTTC
CDR3 protein: CATSLSTASEQYF
V gene: TRBV15
clone size: -
D gene: -
J gene: TRBJ2-7

CDR3 DNA: TGTGCTAGTGGTTTGGTGCTAGCGGGAGAGGGAAAGCTGTTTTTT
CDR3 protein: CASGLVLAGEGKLFF
V gene: TRBV12-5
clone size: -
D gene: TRBD2
J gene: TRBJ2-2

CDR3 DNA: TGCGCCAGCAGCGACTTGCACCAAGAGACCCAGTACTTC
CDR3 protein: CASSDLHQETQYF
V gene: TRBV5-1
clone size: -
D gene: -
J gene: TRBJ2-5

CDR3 DNA: TGTGCCAGCAGGACCGGGACTCGGGAGGAGACCCAGTACTTC
CDR3 protein: CASRTGTREETQYF
V gene: TRBV13
clone size: -
D gene: -
J gene: TRBJ2-5

CDR3 DNA: TGTGCCAGCAGCTTAGAAACAGGGGGCCACCGTGAAGCTTTCTTT
CDR3 protein: CASSLETGGHREAFF
V gene: TRBV11-2
clone size: -
D gene: TRBD1
J gene: TRBJ1-1

CDR3 DNA: TGTGCCAGCAGCCATAGCGCCTCCTACGAGCAGTACTTC
CDR3 protein: CASSHSASYEQYF
V gene: TRBV7-2
clone size: -
D gene: -
J gene: TRBJ2-7

CDR3 DNA: TGTGCCAGCAGCTCTCTTTTCACAGGGAGCACAGATACGCAGTATTTT
CDR3 protein: CASSSLFTGSTDTQYF
V gene: TRBV7-9
clone size: few
D gene: -
J gene: TRBJ2-3

CDR3 DNA: TGTGCCAGCAGCCAAGGGGGACAGGGAGGCACCGGGGAGCTGTTTTTT
CDR3 protein: CASSQGGQGGTGELFF
V gene: TRBV3-1/TRBV3-2
clone size: -
D gene: TRBD1
J gene: TRBJ2-2

CDR3 DNA: TGTGCCATCAGTGAGGGACTGCAAAGCGAGCAGTACTTC
CDR3 protein: CAISEGLQSEQYF
V gene: TRBV10-3
clone size: -
D gene: -
J gene: TRBJ2-7

CDR3 DNA: TGCAGTGCTAGTAGGACAATCTCTGGAAACACCATATATTTT
CDR3 protein: CSASRTISGNTIYF
V gene: TRBV20-1
clone size: -
D gene: -
J gene: TRBJ1-3

CDR3 DNA: TGTGCCAGCAGCCAAACGGGATCGACTGAAGCTTTCTTT
CDR3 protein: CASSQTGSTEAFF
V gene: TRBV3-1/TRBV3-2
clone size: -
D gene: -
J gene: TRBJ1-1

CDR3 DNA: TGTGCCAGCAGCCCACTGGGGATCACTAATGAAAAACTGTTTTTT
CDR3 protein: CASSPLGITNEKLFF
V gene: TRBV7-8
clone size: -
D gene: -
J gene: TRBJ1-4

CDR3 DNA: TGTGCCAGCAGTCCCTTAACCGGGACCGTTTTAACCTACGAGCAGTACTTC
CDR3 protein: CASSPLTGTVLTYEQYF
V gene: TRBV6-2/TRBV6-3
clone size: -
D gene: -
J gene: TRBJ2-7

CDR3 DNA: TGTGCCAGCACGGGGGCAACTAATGAAAAACTGTTTTTT
CDR3 protein: CASTGATNEKLFF
V gene: TRBV28
clone size: -
D gene: -
J gene: TRBJ1-4

CDR3 DNA: TGTGCCAGCAGTGACGTTCGGGACAGCCCCCTCGAGCAGTACTTC
CDR3 protein: CASSDVRDSPLEQYF
V gene: TRBV28
clone size: -
D gene: TRBD1
J gene: TRBJ2-7

CDR3 DNA: TGTGCCAGTAGTATGCGGGGACTAGCGGGAGGATACAGCACAGATACGCAGTATTTT
CDR3 protein: CASSMRGLAGGYSTDTQYF
V gene: TRBV19
clone size: -
D gene: TRBD2
J gene: TRBJ2-3

CDR3 DNA: TGTGCCAGCAGTACCGCGACTGACTATGGCTACACCTTC
CDR3 protein: CASSTATDYGYTF
V gene: TRBV5-4
clone size: -
D gene: -
J gene: TRBJ1-2

CDR3 DNA: TGCAGCGTCGCCCAGGAGGGCAATCAGCCCCAGCATTTT
CDR3 protein: CSVAQEGNQPQHF
V gene: TRBV29-1
clone size: -
D gene: -
J gene: TRBJ1-5

CDR3 DNA: TGTGCCAGCAAACAGAGCTCCTACAATGAGCAGTTCTTC
CDR3 protein: CASKQSSYNEQFF
V gene: TRBV6-5
clone size: large
D gene: -
J gene: TRBJ2-1

CDR3 DNA: TGTGCCAGCAGCTTAGAGGGAGACAGCTCCTACAATGAGCAGTTCTTC
CDR3 protein: CASSLEGDSSYNEQFF
V gene: TRBV11-3
clone size: -
D gene: -
J gene: TRBJ2-1

CDR3 DNA: TGTGCCAGCAGTGGACAGGGTGGAAATGAAAAACTGTTTTTT
CDR3 protein: CASSGQGGNEKLFF
V gene: TRBV6-6
clone size: once
D gene: TRBD1
J gene: TRBJ1-4

CDR3 DNA: TGCGCCAGCAGCTTCCTAGGGGGAGGAAACACCGGGGAGCTGTTTTTT
CDR3 protein: CASSFLGGGNTGELFF
V gene: TRBV5-1
clone size: -
D gene: -
J gene: TRBJ2-2

CDR3 DNA: TGTGCCAGGAAAAGGGGGCGTGCGGAGACCGAGGGTAAACAACCCCAGCATTTT
CDR3 protein: CARKRGRAETEGKQPQHF
V gene: TRBV28
clone size: -
D gene: TRBD1
J gene: TRBJ1-5

CDR3 DNA: TGCGCCAGCAGCCAAGACGGTTACGAGCAGTACTTC
CDR3 protein: CASSQDGYEQYF
V gene: TRBV4-1
clone size: few
D gene: -
J gene: TRBJ2-7

CDR3 DNA: TGTGCCAGCAGTCCCGGGACAGGGATTTTCAACGAGCAGTACTTC
CDR3 protein: CASSPGTGIFNEQYF
V gene: TRBV27
clone size: -
D gene: TRBD1
J gene: TRBJ2-7

CDR3 DNA: TGCAGCGTTTTCATCAGCAACGCGAACACCGGGGAGCTGTTTTTT
CDR3 protein: CSVFISNANTGELFF
V gene: TRBV29-1
clone size: -
D gene: -
J gene: TRBJ2-2

CDR3 DNA: TGTGCCAGCCTCGGGACAGGGCCTAACTATGGCTACACCTTC
CDR3 protein: CASLGTGPNYGYTF
V gene: TRBV2
clone size: -
D gene: TRBD1
J gene: TRBJ1-2

CDR3 DNA: TGTGCCAGTACCTCGGGGAGCTCTGGAAACACCATATATTTT
CDR3 protein: CASTSGSSGNTIYF
V gene: TRBV19
clone size: -
D gene: -
J gene: TRBJ1-3

CDR3 DNA: TGTGCCAGCAGCCTAGAGGGCTCTGGAAACACCATATATTTT
CDR3 protein: CASSLEGSGNTIYF
V gene: TRBV28
clone size: few
D gene: -
J gene: TRBJ1-3

CDR3 DNA: TGTGCCAGTAGTTACAGAGCTCGCACAGATACGCAGTATTTT
CDR3 protein: CASSYRARTDTQYF
V gene: TRBV19
clone size: -
D gene: -
J gene: TRBJ2-3

CDR3 DNA: TGTGCCAGCAGCTATGGAAGCGAAAAACTGTTTTTT
CDR3 protein: CASSYGSEKLFF
V gene: TRBV7-9
clone size: -
D gene: -
J gene: TRBJ1-4

CDR3 DNA: TGTGCCTGGAGTGTTGGCGGGGACACTGAAGCTTTCTTT
CDR3 protein: CAWSVGGDTEAFF
V gene: TRBV30
clone size: once
D gene: -
J gene: TRBJ1-1

CDR3 DNA: TGTGCCAGCAGTTCCGTAGGTGTAGAGGGGGGCCAATTC
CDR3 protein: CASSSVGVEGGQF
V gene: TRBV28
clone size: -
D gene: -
J gene: TRBJ2-7

CDR3 DNA: TGTGCCATCAGTGATTTCGGGCCCACTAGGGATTCACCCCTCCACTTT
CDR3 protein: CAISDFGPTRDSPLHF
V gene: TRBV10-3
clone size: -
D gene: -
J gene: TRBJ1-6

CDR3 DNA: TGTGCCAGCAGCTCCCTATCCTATGGCTACACCTTC
CDR3 protein: CASSSLSYGYTF
V gene: TRBV28
clone size: -
D gene: -
J gene: TRBJ1-2

CDR3 DNA: TGTGCCAGTACCCCCTTTGGAAACACCATATATTTT
CDR3 protein: CASTPFGNTIYF
V gene: TRBV19
clone size: -
D gene: -
J gene: TRBJ1-3